These 14 T cell receptor beta chains came from one sample sequenced in a study of cytomegalovirus exposure and HLA in healthy donors. Profiling relied on immunoSEQ multiplex PCR, and the TCRdb table lists in-frame clones only, not all of them. This table has about 400,000 clones, 86% appearing once. Sequencing was done on a sample of PBMCs. These receptors were taken from a woman younger than 30 in good health and CMV-seronegative.

This clone was recorded once. V usage is TRBV30 and J usage is TRBJ1-1, with no clear D. Per germline, CDR1 GTSNPN and CDR2 SVGIG (reference sequence). Trimming took off 3 bases at V and 3 bases at J, with 17 bases between the two ends. The CDR3 totals 15 residues. Here the CDR3 DNA reads TGTGCCTGGAGAACTCCGGGTAGAGTGTACACTGAAGCTTTCTTT. Its protein is CAWRTPGRVYTEAFF.

The chain is built from TRBV4-1 and TRBJ2-2; D gene ambiguous. The germline V gene has CDR1 MGHRA and CDR2 YSYEKL. Trimming removed 0 bases from V and 8 bases from J, with 4 bases in between. The CDR3 sequence is 12 residues long. The CDR3 region has the DNA TGCGCCAGCAGCCAAGATCAAGGGGAGCTGTTTTTT. Translating it yields CASSQDQGELFF.

This clone was seen a single time. This chain uses TRBV28 with TRBJ2-7; 15 nucleotides match TRBD2. The germline V gene encodes CDR1 MDHEN and CDR2 SYDVKM. The ends lost 3 bases at V and 3 bases at J; junction bases unmatched: 9. This CDR3 comprises 18 residues. Here the CDR3 DNA reads TGTGCCAGCAGTTTCGTTTCGGGACTAGCGGGAGGTTTCTACGAGCAGTACTTC. This encodes CASSFVSGLAGGFYEQYF.

The gene calls are TRBV5-1 and TRBJ2-7; TRBD1 aligns across 8 bases. CDR3 size: 16 residues. The germline V gene has CDR1 SGHRS and CDR2 YFSETQ. V was pared by 0 bases and J by 5 bases, with 10 bases of the junction left unmatched. The CDR3 is CASSLGFLTGEDEQYF. The CDR3 coding sequence is TGCGCCAGCAGCTTGGGATTCTTGACAGGGGAGGACGAGCAGTACTTC. Complete variable domain (other parts from reference TRBV5-1 and TRBJ2-7): KAGVTQTPRYLIKTRGQQVTLSCSPISGHRSVSWYQQTPGQGLQFLFEYFSETQRNKGNFPGRFSGRQFSNSRSEMNVSTLELGDSALYLCASSLGFLTGEDEQYFGPGTRLTVT.

The chain joins TRBV4-1 to TRBJ1-4; 9 bases match TRBD1. The CDR3 loop spans 16 amino acids. V dropped 1 base and J dropped 5; count of bases not matched to a gene: 5. Germline V CDR1 and CDR2: MGHRA, YSYEKL. This CDR3 is CASSQVTGGMNEKLFF. The CDR3, as DNA: TGCGCCAGCAGCCAAGTTACAGGGGGCATGAATGAAAAACTGTTTTTT.

V gene TRBV4-2 combines with J gene TRBJ1-6; D is unresolved. The CDR3 extends over 18 amino acids. Trimming stripped 1 base from V and 0 bases from J, with 13 bases between. CDR1 LGHNA and CDR2 YNFKEQ come from the germline V gene. In DNA form, the CDR3 reads TGTGCCAGCAGCCAAGTCGCGGGTACAAGCTCCTATAATTCACCCCTCCACTTT. It codes for CASSQVAGTSSYNSPLHF.

The chain is built from TRBV11-2 and TRBJ1-3; 9 nucleotides match TRBD1. J was trimmed by 0 bases and V by 8 bases; bases with no gene match: 5. The CDR3 runs to 15 residues. Germline V gene lookup returns CDR1 SGHAT and CDR2 FQNNGV. CDR3 residues: CASLDRGSSGNTIYF. In DNA form, the CDR3 reads TGTGCCAGCCTGGACAGGGGAAGCTCTGGAAACACCATATATTTT.

This chain uses TRBV7-9 with TRBJ1-1, with no clear D. The CDR3 contains 13 residues. Germline CDR1 and CDR2: SEHNR and FQNEAQ (reference sequence). V shed 7 bases and J shed 5 bases, with 14 bases lying between them. In DNA form, the CDR3 reads TGTGCCAGCAACCCCACCCGAGGGACTGAAGCTTTCTTT. Its protein is CASNPTRGTEAFF.

The chain couples TRBV5-1 to TRBJ2-5; 10 positions agree with TRBD2. The germline V gene encodes CDR1 SGHRS and CDR2 YFSETQ. V trimming: 1 base; J trimming: 1 base; junction bases outside the gene matches: 4. This CDR3 region has 16 residues. CDR3 sequence reads: CASSLKLAGIQETQYF. Here the CDR3 DNA reads TGCGCCAGCAGCTTGAAACTAGCGGGGATCCAAGAGACCCAGTACTTC.

The genes are TRBV12-5 and TRBJ1-2; TRBD1 agrees at 10 bases. V lost 1 base, J lost 14 bases, and 4 bases stayed unmatched. The CDR3 totals 12 residues. Germline CDR1 and CDR2: LGHNT and FRNRAP. CDR3 region: CASGLGQGAHTF. In nucleotides, the CDR3 is TGTGCTAGTGGTTTGGGACAGGGGGCGCATACCTTC. The full variable domain, completed using reference TRBV12-5 and TRBJ1-2, is DARVTQTPRHKVTEMGQEVTMRCQPILGHNTVFWYRQTMMQGLELLAYFRNRAPLDDSGMPKDRFSAEMPDATLATLKIQPSEPRDSAVYFCASGLGQGAHTFGSGTRLTVV.

This clone showed up just a few times. The rearrangement uses TRBV4-1 and TRBJ1-1; D may be TRBD1 (5 bases). Germline CDR1 and CDR2: MGHRA and YSYEKL. This CDR3 has 12 residues. V lost 5 bases to trimming and J lost 7 bases, with 11 bases between them. The CDR3 DNA is TGCGCCAGCAGCTCCCACGACAGTGAAGCTTTCTTT. As protein: CASSSHDSEAFF.

The chain uses TRBV7-9 and TRBJ2-2, with TRBD2 identical over 11 bases. V gave up 4 bases and J gave up 5 bases; unmatched junction bases: 6. Germline loops: CDR1 SEHNR, CDR2 FQNEAQ (reference sequence). The length of the CDR3 is 16 residues. The CDR3 here is CASSSRTSGFTGELFF. CDR3 in DNA: TGTGCCAGCAGCTCACGGACTAGCGGGTTTACCGGGGAGCTGTTTTTT. The variable domain in full, with the rest retrieved from reference TRBV7-9 and TRBJ2-2, is DTGVSQNPRHKITKRGQNVTFRCDPISEHNRLYWYRQTLGQGPEFLTYFQNEAQLEKSRLLSDRFSAERPKGSFSTLEIQRTEQGDSAMYLCASSSRTSGFTGELFFGEGSRLTVL.

The chain employs TRBV6-1 and TRBJ1-4; D gene ambiguous. Trimming shortened V by 1 base and J by 5 bases, and 11 bases separated the two germline ends. CDR1 is MNHNS, CDR2 SASEGT, per germline. This CDR3 is 15 amino acids long. The CDR3 is CASSEEVAENEKLFF. The CDR3 DNA follows: TGTGCCAGCAGTGAAGAAGTAGCGGAGAATGAAAAACTGTTTTTT.

The J gene is TRBJ2-7, the V gene TRBV15; D is perhaps TRBD2 (6 bases). V dropped 0 bases and J dropped 1 base, with 13 bases sitting between them. Looked up from germline, CDR1 is LNHNV and CDR2 is YYDKDF (reference sequence). The CDR3 length is 16 residues. Here the CDR3 DNA reads TGTGCCACCAGCAGAGATCGGGGGACGGCTTCCTACGAGCAGTACTTC. Its translation: CATSRDRGTASYEQYF.